These 25 T cell receptor beta chains were sequenced from one sample in a study of CD8+CD57+ T cells in acquired aplastic anemia. Sequencing involved patients with CD8+CD57+ cell expansion previously shown by flow cytometry. The study profiled TCR beta VDJ and CDR3 using genomic DNA as template. TCRdb re-analysed the reads in MiXCR, keeping a single row per CDR3 protein. The table shows more than 150,000 distinct CDR3 sequences, with less than 60% occurring only once. Sequenced: sorted CD4+, CD8+, or CD8+CD57+ T cells (not recorded which) from PBMCs. These receptor sequences come from a human donor with aplastic anemia.

The CDR3 DNA sequence: TGTGCCAGTAGTATTGGGGGGTTTGCTGAAGCTTTCTTT. It encodes CASSIGGFAEAFF. The chain has TRBV19 and TRBJ1-1, with D possibly TRBD1 on 5 matching bases. The CDR3 has 13 amino acids. Germline loops: CDR1 LNHDA, CDR2 SQIVND (reference sequence). V lost 3 bases to trimming and J lost 6 bases, with 11 bases between them.

This clonotype was found many times. The chain couples TRBV20-1 to TRBJ1-3; 7 bases agree with TRBD1. CDR1 DFQATT and CDR2 SNEGSKA come from the germline V gene (reference sequence). The CDR3 is 13 residues long. Trimming removed 6 bases from V and 4 bases from J; junction bases left unmatched: 6. CDR3 loop: CSAKTGSGNTIYF. In nucleotides, the CDR3 is TGCAGTGCCAAGACAGGGTCCGGAAACACCATATATTTT.

The V and J genes are TRBV7-9 and TRBJ1-5; perhaps TRBD1 as D (6 bases). V was trimmed by 5 bases and J by 10 bases, leaving 18 bases between them. The CDR3 is 14 amino acids. Germline CDR1 and CDR2: SEHNR and FQNEAQ (reference sequence). CDR3 sequence (DNA): TGTGCCAGCAGCGACGGACAGCCCTATCGACCCCAGCATTTT. It is translated as CASSDGQPYRPQHF. The full variable domain, with the rest looked up from reference TRBV7-9 and TRBJ1-5, is DTGVSQNPRHKITKRGQNVTFRCDPISEHNRLYWYRQTLGQGPEFLTYFQNEAQLEKSRLLSDRFSAERPKGSFSTLEIQRTEQGDSAMYLCASSDGQPYRPQHFGDGTRLSIL.

This CDR3 is CASSLLDRGHSYEQYF. Here the CDR3 DNA reads TGTGCCAGCAGTTTACTCGACAGGGGACATTCCTACGAGCAGTACTTC. The rearrangement links TRBV27 to TRBJ2-7; 8 bases map to TRBD1. The germline V gene encodes CDR1 MNHEY and CDR2 SMNVEV (reference sequence). The CDR3 runs to 16 residues. With 2 bases clipped from V and 1 base from J, the junction kept 7 bases outside the gene matches.

The chain links TRBV7-9 to TRBJ1-2; a weak D match, TRBD1 (6 bases). Germline CDR1 SEHNR, CDR2 FQNEAQ (reference sequence). CDR3 length equals 14 residues. Between the trimmed V and J ends, which lost 5 bases and 1 base, there was a span of 11 bases. The DNA of the CDR3 is TGTGCCAGCAGCATCGTACAGGGTAACTATGGCTACACCTTC. This encodes CASSIVQGNYGYTF.

J is TRBJ1-1 and V is TRBV7-3; weak D call: TRBD1 (5 bases). With 5 bases removed from V and 2 bases from J, the gap between germline ends came to 15 bases. Germline CDR1 and CDR2: SGHTA and FQGTGA. The length of the CDR3 is 15 residues. CDR3 DNA sequence: TGTGCCAGCAGCGTAGTGGGGACGCCTAACACTGAAGCTTTCTTT. Protein sequence: CASSVVGTPNTEAFF.

This clonotype has ten or more counts. The V gene is TRBV5-6, the J gene TRBJ1-4; D is possibly TRBD1 (5 bases). With 0 bases removed from V and 2 bases from J, the gap between germline ends came to 14 bases. In germline, CDR1 is SGHDT, CDR2 YYEEEE. This CDR3 spans 17 amino acids. In DNA, the CDR3 is TGTGCCAGCAGCTTGGGCAGGGATCTCGTCACTAATGAAAAACTGTTTTTT. Protein sequence: CASSLGRDLVTNEKLFF.

Many counts were recorded for this clonotype. The chain links TRBV5-1 to TRBJ1-6; D not resolved. Per germline, CDR1 SGHRS and CDR2 YFSETQ. V lost 1 base, J lost 0 bases, and 5 bases lay in between. This CDR3 contains 15 residues. Here the CDR3 reads CASSLQSSYNSPLHF. CDR3 nucleotides: TGCGCCAGCAGCTTGCAGAGCTCCTATAATTCACCCCTCCACTTT.

This clonotype has ten or more counts. V gene TRBV7-8 combines with J gene TRBJ2-5; D remains unclear. Germline V CDR1 and CDR2: SGHVS, FQNEAQ. Trimming removed 2 bases at V and 5 bases at J, with 6 bases between. The CDR3 runs to 12 residues. This chain's CDR3 is CASSLRVETQYF. Written as DNA, the CDR3 is TGTGCCAGCAGCTTAAGAGTGGAGACCCAGTACTTC.

The J gene is TRBJ1-1, the V gene TRBV6-1, with TRBD1 identical over 12 bases. The CDR3 runs to 15 residues. Germline V lookup: CDR1 MNHNS, CDR2 SASEGT. The ends lost 4 bases at V and 7 bases at J; junction bases unmatched: 7. CDR3 bases: TGTGCCAGCAGTGGAGCGGGACAGGGGGCTATTGAAGCTTTCTTT. Translated, it gives CASSGAGQGAIEAFF.

Only one count was recorded for this clonotype. The V call is TRBV15, the J call TRBJ1-3, with D possibly TRBD1 on 5 matching bases. This CDR3 is 14 amino acids long. Germline V gives CDR1 LNHNV, CDR2 YYDKDF (reference sequence). Between the trimmed V and J ends, which lost 8 bases and 0 bases, there was a span of 11 bases. The CDR3 DNA reads as TGTGCCACCGCCAGGGCAGCCTCTGGAAACACCATATATTTT. This encodes CATARAASGNTIYF. The full variable domain, completed using reference TRBV15 and TRBJ1-3, is DAMVIQNPRYQVTQFGKPVTLSCSQTLNHNVMYWYQQKSSQAPKLLFHYYDKDFNNEADTPDNFQSRRPNTSFCFLDIRSPGLGDTAMYLCATARAASGNTIYFGEGSWLTVV.

The chain has TRBV2 and TRBJ2-7, with TRBD1 matching over 10 bases. V lost 6 bases to trimming and J lost 7 bases; unmatched junction nucleotides: 3. The CDR3 is 12 amino acids. Germline V gene data show CDR1 as SNHLY and CDR2 as FYNNEI. This CDR3 reads CASRGTGVEQYF. DNA of the CDR3: TGTGCCAGCAGGGGGACAGGGGTGGAGCAGTACTTC.

The chain combines TRBV2 with TRBJ2-1; D uncertain. V shed 3 bases and J shed 0 bases, with 6 bases lying between them. There are 14 residues in the CDR3. CDR1 is SNHLY, CDR2 FYNNEI, per germline. In nucleotides, the CDR3 is TGTGCCAGCAGTGAGTGGGGCTCCTACAATGAGCAGTTCTTC. Its protein is CASSEWGSYNEQFF.

The J gene is TRBJ2-1, the V gene TRBV20-1, with TRBD2 identical over 12 bases. Trimming took 5 bases from V and 8 from J; bases not matched to a gene: 13. Germline V gives CDR1 DFQATT, CDR2 SNEGSKA (reference sequence). The CDR3 is made up of 16 amino acids. The chain's CDR3 is CSARPTGTSGLYEQFF. Written as DNA, the CDR3 is TGCAGTGCTCGACCGACCGGGACTAGCGGGCTCTATGAGCAGTTCTTC.

With regard to this clonotype: This may stem from a read error, because a much larger clone lies one nucleotide away. The chain joins TRBV5-8 to TRBJ2-3; 9 positions agree with TRBD2. CDR3 size: 14 residues. CDR1 is SGHTS, CDR2 YDEGEE, per germline. The ends lost 0 bases at V and 4 bases at J; junction bases unmatched: 0. CDR3 DNA sequence: TGTGCCAGCAGCTTGGGGACTAGCGCAGATACGCAGTATTTT. Encoded protein: CASSLGTSADTQYF.

A remark on this clonotype: An end of the junction does not agree with germline; a read error may underlie this. Here the CDR3 DNA reads TGTGCCAGCAGCTTAAAGGGGGGTGCCACCGAGGAGCTGTTTTTT. This gives the protein CASSLKGGATEELFF. This chain links TRBV7-8 with TRBJ2-2; possibly TRBD1 or TRBD2 for D (6 bases each). The germline gives CDR1 SGHVS, CDR2 FQNEAQ. The CDR3 is 15 amino acids.

This clonotype was observed a single time. Relative to the germline gene, one junction end is altered; a read error may explain this. The chain links TRBV19 to TRBJ2-3, with TRBD1 identical over 9 bases. CDR3 length: 14 residues. From germline, CDR1 is LNHDA and CDR2 SQIVND (reference sequence). CDR3 in DNA: TGTGCCAGTAGTCCCGGGACAGGGTCAGATACGCAGTACTTT. Protein sequence: CASSPGTGSDTQYF. The full variable domain, rest sourced from reference TRBV19 and TRBJ2-3, is DGGITQSPKYLFRKEGQNVTLSCEQNLNHDAMYWYRQDPGQGLRLIYYSQIVNDFQKGDIAEGYSVSREKKESFPLTVTSAQKNPTAFYLCASSPGTGSDTQYFGPGTRLTVL.

Points on this clonotype: An end of the junction does not agree with germline; a read error may underlie this. The chain is built from TRBV5-1 and TRBJ1-2, with TRBD1 identical over 10 bases. Germline values: CDR1 SGHRS, CDR2 YFSETQ. The length of the CDR3 is 13 residues. The CDR3, as DNA: TGCGCCAGCAGCGGCGGACAGGGGGAGGGCTACGCCTTC. Translated: CASSGGQGEGYAF.

This clonotype was picked up many times. The J gene is TRBJ2-1, the V gene TRBV12-3 or TRBV12-4, with 7 bases aligning to TRBD2. This CDR3 has 15 amino acids. Losses at the gene ends were 3 bases for V and 4 bases for J; bases not matched to a gene: 6. CDR3 DNA sequence: TGTGCCAGCAGTTTCCTAGCGGATAGATACAATGAGCAGTTCTTC. This codes for CASSFLADRYNEQFF.

The rearrangement uses TRBV20-1 and TRBJ2-3, with D tentatively TRBD2 (5 bases). The V end lost 0 bases, the J end lost 2 bases, and 12 bases lay between the germline ends. This CDR3 is 15 amino acids long. From germline, CDR1 is DFQATT and CDR2 SNEGSKA (reference sequence). CDR3 sequence: CSARDLDYFTDTQYF. In DNA form, the CDR3 reads TGCAGTGCTAGAGATTTAGACTACTTCACAGATACGCAGTATTTT.

This clonotype was observed at least ten times. The V gene is TRBV4-1, the J gene TRBJ2-7, with 9 bases aligning to TRBD2. The germline CDR1 and CDR2 sequences are MGHRA and YSYEKL. The CDR3 runs 15 residues. J gave up 6 bases and V 1 base, and 7 bases lay outside the gene matches. CDR3 loop: CASSQVVRGRGEQYF. CDR3 in DNA: TGCGCCAGCAGCCAAGTGGTCCGCGGGAGGGGCGAGCAGTACTTC.

This clonotype has only a few counts. The genes are TRBV20-1 and TRBJ1-6; 7 nucleotides agree with TRBD1. V was pared by 3 bases and J by 4 bases, with 3 bases of the junction left unmatched. This CDR3 has 14 residues. Germline CDR1 reads DFQATT; CDR2 reads SNEGSKA (reference sequence). DNA for the CDR3: TGCAGTGCTAGTATGGGACAGTATAATTCACCCCTCCACTTT. Its protein product is CSASMGQYNSPLHF.

The chain links TRBV10-3 to TRBJ2-5; D unresolved. Germline lookup yields CDR1 ENHRY and CDR2 SYGVKD. Trimming cost V 2 bases and J 3 bases, with 10 bases left between them. The length of the CDR3 is 14 residues. The CDR3 protein is CAISEAGGEETQYF. Written as DNA, the CDR3 is TGTGCCATCAGTGAGGCTGGCGGAGAAGAGACCCAGTACTTC.

As for this clonotype: One base away lies a much larger clone, so this may be a sequencing read error. CDR3 protein: CASSQAGIEALF. CDR3 in DNA: TGTGCCAGCAGCCAAGCAGGGATTGAAGCTCTCTTT. The chain combines TRBV3-1 with TRBJ1-1; TRBD1 might be the D (5 bases). The CDR3 has 12 residues. The V gene's germline CDR1 is LGHDT and CDR2 YNNKEL (reference sequence). Drawing the rest from reference TRBV3-1 and TRBJ1-1, the complete variable domain is DTAVSQTPKYLVTQMGNDKSIKCEQNLGHDTMYWYKQDSKKFLKIMFSYNNKELIINETVPNRFSPKSPDKAHLNLHINSLELGDSAVYFCASSQAGIEALFGQGTRLTVV.

This chain uses TRBV5-6 with TRBJ2-7; D is ambiguous. The germline V gene encodes CDR1 SGHDT and CDR2 YYEEEE. The CDR3 has 15 amino acids. Trimming removed 0 bases from V and 0 bases from J, with 10 bases in between. The CDR3 loop is CASSLVPRSSYEQYF. The CDR3 DNA reads as TGTGCCAGCAGCTTGGTCCCCCGGAGCTCCTACGAGCAGTACTTC.